The next 32 T cell receptor beta chains were all read from a single sample in a study of shared clonotypes between healthy human individuals. Using immunoSEQ multiplex PCR, the repertoire was profiled, and TCRdb retains in-frame clones only, with some absent. The sample consists of 2 million or so clones, over 85% of them appearing once. Sequenced material: naive CD4+ T cells sorted from blood. Regarding subset: CD45RA+ positively selected. These receptors originate from a man younger than 35 in good health.

This clone appeared a single time. Other DNA sequences within the sample encode an identical CDR3. This chain connects TRBV10-3 to TRBJ2-1, with D hard to call. CDR3 length: 15 amino acids. V was shortened by 0 bases and J by 2 bases, with 8 bases between the two germline ends. Germline loops: CDR1 ENHRY, CDR2 SYGVKD. Written as DNA, the CDR3 is TGTGCCATCAGTGAGTCAGGTGGGCCCTACAATGAGCAGTTCTTC. Its protein is CAISESGGPYNEQFF.

Worth noting for this clone: Other DNA sequences in the sample encode the same CDR3. The V gene is TRBV6-5, the J gene TRBJ1-6; tentative D call: TRBD1 (5 bases). This CDR3 is built from 15 residues. Germline lookup yields CDR1 MNHEY and CDR2 SVGAGI. The V end lost 2 bases, the J end lost 4 bases, and 9 bases lay between the germline ends. The CDR3 reads CASSYGTAYNSPLHF. In DNA form, the CDR3 reads TGTGCCAGCAGTTACGGGACGGCATATAATTCACCCCTCCACTTT.

The V and J genes are TRBV7-2 and TRBJ2-5; 13 bases align to TRBD2. The V and J ends lost 5 bases and 4 bases, in that order; junction bases with no gene match: 4. This CDR3 has 15 residues. Germline CDR1 SGHTA, CDR2 FQGNSA. The chain's CDR3 is CASSVGLAGVETQYF. The CDR3, as DNA: TGTGCCAGCAGCGTCGGACTAGCGGGAGTAGAGACCCAGTACTTC. The full variable domain, in which reference TRBV7-2 and TRBJ2-5 provide the parts outside the CDR3, is GAGVSQSPSNKVTEKGKDVELRCDPISGHTALYWYRQSLGQGLEFLIYFQGNSAPDKSGLPSDRFSAERTGGSVSTLTIQRTQQEDSAVYLCASSVGLAGVETQYFGPGTRLLVL.

The CDR3 sequence is CASRTQGAMYEQYF. The CDR3 DNA is TGTGCCAGCAGGACACAGGGGGCGATGTACGAGCAGTACTTC. The rearrangement joins TRBV6-1 to TRBJ2-7; 9 bases fit TRBD1. CDR3 size: 14 residues. Trimming at V came to 6 bases and at J to 4 bases, leaving 7 bases not matched to a gene. CDR1 is MNHNS, CDR2 SASEGT, per germline.

This chain's CDR3 is CASSSTGTGGIEQYF. The CDR3 DNA reads TGTGCCAGCAGCTCCACCGGGACAGGGGGCATCGAGCAGTACTTC. The rearrangement joins TRBV13 to TRBJ2-7; 12 nucleotides match TRBD1. The CDR3 covers 15 residues. Germline CDR1 is PRHDT and CDR2 is FYEKMQ (reference sequence). V lost 4 bases to trimming and J lost 6 bases; unmatched junction nucleotides: 7.

The J gene is TRBJ2-7, the V gene TRBV6-5; 13 bases line up with TRBD2. The CDR3 has 14 amino acids. V was clipped by 6 bases and J by 7 bases; unmatched bases: 6. Germline CDR1 and CDR2: MNHEY and SVGAGI. The CDR3 reads CASRSGLAGREQYF. Here the CDR3 DNA reads TGTGCCAGCAGATCGGGACTAGCGGGAAGGGAGCAGTACTTC.

The chain links TRBV25-1 to TRBJ2-5, with 10 bases aligning to TRBD2. After removal of 3 bases from V and 0 bases from J, the junction contained 4 bases not matched to a gene. Germline V CDR1 and CDR2: MGHDK, SYGVNS. This CDR3 comprises 16 residues. The DNA for the CDR3 is TGTGCCAGCAGTGATCTGACTAGCGGGTACCAAGAGACCCAGTACTTC. Translation gives CASSDLTSGYQETQYF.

This chain uses TRBV6-5 with TRBJ2-7; D perhaps matches TRBD2 (6 bases). Per the germline V gene, CDR1 is MNHEY and CDR2 is SVGAGI. The V gene lost 0 bases and the J gene lost 4 bases, with 13 bases spanning the gap. This CDR3 spans 15 amino acids. The CDR3 DNA is TGTGCCAGCAGTTACTCGAGTGGCGGGGAATACGAGCAGTACTTC. This gives the protein CASSYSSGGEYEQYF.

This chain uses TRBV5-1 with TRBJ1-4; TRBD1 might be the D (5 bases). Per the germline V gene, CDR1 is SGHRS and CDR2 is YFSETQ. V was shortened by 5 bases and J by 3 bases, with 14 bases between the two germline ends. The CDR3 extends over 15 amino acids. CDR3 sequence: CASRIGGDPNEKLFF. In nucleotides, the CDR3 is TGCGCCAGCAGAATCGGGGGGGACCCTAATGAAAAACTGTTTTTT.

The rearrangement links TRBV23-1 to TRBJ1-6; 12 bases agree with TRBD1. TRBV23-1 is labeled an ORF, and its function is uncertain. CDR3 length equals 20 residues. J lost 10 bases, V lost 1 base, and 17 bases had no gene match. Here the CDR3 reads CASSQYGAEGQGAWGSPLHF. CDR3 nucleotides: TGCGCCAGCAGTCAATATGGCGCGGAGGGACAGGGGGCCTGGGGGTCACCCCTCCACTTT.

V gene TRBV7-2 combines with J gene TRBJ2-1, with 14 bases aligning to TRBD2. This CDR3 has 15 residues. V lost 5 bases, J lost 6 bases, and 3 bases stayed unmatched. CDR1 and CDR2 (germline): SGHTA, FQGNSA. In DNA, the CDR3 is TGTGCCAGCAGCACGGGACTAGCGGGGGCCAATGAGCAGTTCTTC. Its protein product is CASSTGLAGANEQFF.

This clone was found once. J is TRBJ2-5 and V is TRBV5-4; 10 nucleotides agree with TRBD2. The CDR3 is made up of 17 amino acids. V was clipped by 0 bases and J by 4 bases; unmatched bases: 9. Germline V gives CDR1 SGHNT, CDR2 YYREEE (reference sequence). The CDR3 nucleotides are TGTGCCAGCAGCTTGGAATCGGCTAGCGGGAGAGGAGAGACCCAGTACTTC. Amino acid sequence: CASSLESASGRGETQYF.

The rearrangement links TRBV20-1 to TRBJ2-1; a possible D gene is TRBD2 (5 bases). The CDR3 runs to 11 residues. Germline assignment: CDR1 DFQATT and CDR2 SNEGSKA (reference sequence). V was cut by 6 bases and J by 9 bases, with 12 bases left in between. The CDR3 DNA is TGCAGTGCGGGCGGGCTCTCTGAGCAGTTCTTC. Protein product: CSAGGLSEQFF.

This sequence joins TRBV11-2 and TRBJ1-4; D gene ambiguous. Trimming cost V 5 bases and J 11 bases, with 15 bases left between them. Germline-derived CDR1 and CDR2 are SGHAT and FQNNGV. There are 13 residues in the CDR3. The CDR3 DNA reads as TGTGCCAGCAGCCCTATGGTGGGTAGTAAACTGTTTTTT. It encodes CASSPMVGSKLFF.

The chain carries TRBV7-9 and TRBJ1-1; no definite D call. CDR1 and CDR2 from the germline V gene are SEHNR and FQNEAQ (reference sequence). V was clipped by 8 bases and J by 5 bases, with 12 bases between them. The CDR3 is made up of 12 amino acids. Here the CDR3 reads CASATDQTEAFF. For the CDR3, the DNA is TGTGCCAGCGCCACTGACCAGACTGAAGCTTTCTTT.

This sequence joins TRBV30 and TRBJ2-7; no firm D call. Germline CDR1 is GTSNPN and CDR2 is SVGIG (reference sequence). The V end was cut by 3 bases, the J end by 3 bases, with 6 bases between. The CDR3 loop spans 11 amino acids. In DNA form, the CDR3 reads TGTGCCTGGAGCCATGGCTACGAGCAGTACTTC. Translation gives CAWSHGYEQYF.

The chain links TRBV5-4 to TRBJ2-2; TRBD1 might be the D (6 bases). V was pared by 0 bases and J by 1 base, with 7 bases between. Germline V gene lookup returns CDR1 SGHNT and CDR2 YYREEE (reference sequence). This CDR3 comprises 15 residues. The CDR3 bases are TGTGCCAGCAGCTTGGTGACAGGGAACACCGGGGAGCTGTTTTTT. This translates into CASSLVTGNTGELFF.

The chain carries TRBV28 and TRBJ1-4, with D maybe TRBD1 (5 bases). Trimming stripped 6 bases from V and 3 bases from J, with 17 bases between. CDR1 is MDHEN and CDR2 is SYDVKM in the germline V gene. This CDR3 has 16 amino acids. The CDR3 nucleotides are TGTGCCAGCAGCGCGGGGACCCGGAAGGCTAATGAAAAACTGTTTTTT. Encoded protein: CASSAGTRKANEKLFF.

This clone was seen a single time. The V and J genes are TRBV10-3 and TRBJ1-2; D is perhaps TRBD1 (5 bases). Germline V gene sequence: CDR1 ENHRY, CDR2 SYGVKD. This CDR3 contains 12 residues. V shed 1 base and J shed 7 bases, with 7 bases lying between them. DNA for the CDR3: TGTGCCATCAGTGAGTGGGGGGGTGGCTACACCTTC. Its translation is CAISEWGGGYTF.

The rearrangement uses TRBV30 and TRBJ2-1; TRBD2 matches 9 bases. Per the germline V gene, CDR1 is GTSNPN and CDR2 is SVGIG (reference sequence). CDR3 size: 15 residues. After removal of 0 bases from V and 7 bases from J, the junction contained 7 bases not matched to a gene. The CDR3: CAWSVSFSGGNEQFF. The CDR3 DNA is TGTGCCTGGAGTGTAAGTTTTAGCGGGGGTAATGAGCAGTTCTTC.

The chain is built from TRBV5-1 and TRBJ2-7, with 12 bases lining up with TRBD1. Looked up from germline, CDR1 is SGHRS and CDR2 is YFSETQ. Trimming at V came to 2 bases and at J to 5 bases, leaving 5 bases not matched to a gene. This CDR3 has 15 amino acids. The DNA for the CDR3 is TGCGCCAGCAGCTTCACCGGGACAGGGGGCCACGAGCAGTACTTC. This translates into CASSFTGTGGHEQYF. Full variable domain (rest looked up from reference TRBV5-1 and TRBJ2-7): KAGVTQTPRYLIKTRGQQVTLSCSPISGHRSVSWYQQTPGQGLQFLFEYFSETQRNKGNFPGRFSGRQFSNSRSEMNVSTLELGDSALYLCASSFTGTGGHEQYFGPGTRLTVT.

The chain carries TRBV6-5 and TRBJ1-1; D gene ambiguous. Trimming stripped 4 bases from V and 11 bases from J, with 11 bases between. The CDR3 runs to 11 residues. Germline V gene sequence: CDR1 MNHEY, CDR2 SVGAGI. The DNA of the CDR3 is TGTGCCAGCAGTTTAGGCCGAGGGGCTTTCTTT. Residues: CASSLGRGAFF.

CDR3 protein: CASVQTSGIYNEQFF. In nucleotides, the CDR3 is TGTGCCAGCGTCCAGACTAGCGGGATTTACAATGAGCAGTTCTTC. This rearrangement joins TRBV2 to TRBJ2-1; 11 bases are a match to TRBD2. The CDR3 extends over 15 amino acids. V was clipped by 8 bases and J by 4 bases; unmatched bases: 7. In germline, CDR1 is SNHLY, CDR2 FYNNEI. The whole variable domain, remainder taken from reference TRBV2 and TRBJ2-1, is EPEVTQTPSHQVTQMGQEVILRCVPISNHLYFYWYRQILGQKVEFLVSFYNNEISEKSEIFDDQFSVERPDGSNFTLKIRSTKLEDSAMYFCASVQTSGIYNEQFFGPGTRLTVL.

V is TRBV6-5 and J is TRBJ1-5; maybe TRBD1 (6 bases). Germline assignment: CDR1 MNHEY and CDR2 SVGAGI. V lost 10 bases, J lost 0 bases, and 16 bases lay in between. The CDR3 totals 15 residues. The CDR3 region is CAIKPDRYSNQPQHF. In DNA, the CDR3 is TGTGCCATCAAACCGGACAGATATAGCAATCAGCCCCAGCATTTT.

V is TRBV10-2 and J is TRBJ2-1, with TRBD2 identical over 9 bases. The CDR3 is made up of 15 amino acids. Trimming took 7 bases from V and 10 from J; bases not matched to a gene: 14. Per germline, CDR1 WSHSY and CDR2 SAAADI. CDR3 residues: CASMGGVAGVNEQFF. The CDR3 nucleotides are TGCGCCAGCATGGGAGGGGTAGCGGGAGTAAACGAGCAGTTCTTC.

This sequence joins TRBV6-5 and TRBJ2-7; 7 nucleotides match TRBD1. Germline V gives CDR1 MNHEY, CDR2 SVGAGI. V shed 2 bases, J shed 6 bases, and the junction held 13 bases outside the gene matches. CDR3 size: 16 residues. The CDR3 region is CASSYTGQAKAGEQYF. DNA for the CDR3: TGTGCCAGCAGTTACACCGGACAGGCCAAAGCCGGCGAGCAGTACTTC.

The CDR3 protein is CASSLVGGTVETQYF. CDR3 in DNA: TGTGCCAGCAGCTTAGTTGGGGGGACAGTAGAGACCCAGTACTTC. The chain links TRBV11-2 to TRBJ2-5, with D maybe TRBD1 (7 bases). Germline V gene sequence: CDR1 SGHAT, CDR2 FQNNGV. Trimming took 1 base from V and 4 from J, leaving 13 bases between them. This CDR3 is built from 15 residues.

The V call is TRBV9, the J call TRBJ1-1; 7 nucleotides match TRBD1. The V segment lost 3 bases and the J segment 8 bases; nucleotides outside the gene matches: 10. The V gene's germline CDR1 is SGDLS and CDR2 YYNGEE. This CDR3 has 14 amino acids. This CDR3 is CASSERQGGGEAFF. The CDR3 region has the DNA TGTGCCAGCAGCGAACGACAGGGAGGGGGCGAAGCTTTCTTT.

On this clone itself: Other nucleotide sequences from this sample produce the same CDR3. The rearrangement uses TRBV5-1 and TRBJ1-6, with 9 bases that match TRBD1. Germline V lookup: CDR1 SGHRS, CDR2 YFSETQ. V lost 0 bases and J lost 7; bases outside the gene matches: 2. The CDR3 loop spans 15 amino acids. In DNA form, the CDR3 reads TGCGCCAGCAGCTTGGCTGGACAGGGGAATTCACCCCTCCACTTT. This translates into CASSLAGQGNSPLHF.

The chain carries TRBV15 and TRBJ1-5, with D unclear. Trimming pared 0 bases from V and 3 bases from J, leaving 12 bases between. The CDR3 length is 16 residues. Germline-derived CDR1 and CDR2 are LNHNV and YYDKDF (reference sequence). The DNA for the CDR3 is TGTGCCACCAGCAGAGATCTCGGAGGGTTCAATCAGCCCCAGCATTTT. Translation: CATSRDLGGFNQPQHF. The variable domain in full, with the rest retrieved from reference TRBV15 and TRBJ1-5, is DAMVIQNPRYQVTQFGKPVTLSCSQTLNHNVMYWYQQKSSQAPKLLFHYYDKDFNNEADTPDNFQSRRPNTSFCFLDIRSPGLGDTAMYLCATSRDLGGFNQPQHFGDGTRLSIL.

The chain combines TRBV7-6 with TRBJ2-7, with 7 nucleotides matching TRBD1. Germline V gene sequence: CDR1 SGHVS, CDR2 FNYEAQ. J lost 3 bases, V lost 6 bases, and 8 bases had no gene match. The CDR3 is 14 residues long. The CDR3 loop reads CASSRQGDDYEQYF. The CDR3 region has the DNA TGTGCCAGCAGTAGACAGGGAGATGACTACGAGCAGTACTTC.

This rearrangement joins TRBV29-1 to TRBJ2-3, with 8 bases matching TRBD1. CDR1 is SQVTM and CDR2 is ANQGSEA in the germline V gene. V lost 0 bases, J lost 4 bases, and 9 bases stayed unmatched. CDR3 length equals 16 residues. The CDR3, as DNA: TGCAGCGTTGAAGATCAGGTGCAGGGGGCCCCAGATACGCAGTATTTT. Translation: CSVEDQVQGAPDTQYF.